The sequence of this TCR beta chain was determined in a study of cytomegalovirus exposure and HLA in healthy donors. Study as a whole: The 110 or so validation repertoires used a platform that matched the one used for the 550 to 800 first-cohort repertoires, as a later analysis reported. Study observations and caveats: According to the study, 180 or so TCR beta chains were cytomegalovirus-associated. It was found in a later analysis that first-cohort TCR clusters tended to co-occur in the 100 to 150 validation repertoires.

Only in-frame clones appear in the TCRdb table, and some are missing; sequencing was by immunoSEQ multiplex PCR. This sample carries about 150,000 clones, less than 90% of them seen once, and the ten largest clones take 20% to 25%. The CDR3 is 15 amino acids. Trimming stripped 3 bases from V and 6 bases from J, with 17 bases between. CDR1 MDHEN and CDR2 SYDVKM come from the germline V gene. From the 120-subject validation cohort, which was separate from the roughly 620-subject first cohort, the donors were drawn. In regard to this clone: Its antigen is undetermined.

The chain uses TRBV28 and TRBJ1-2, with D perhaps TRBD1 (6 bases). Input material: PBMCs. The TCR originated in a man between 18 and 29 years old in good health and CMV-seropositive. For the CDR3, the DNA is TGTGCCAGCAGTTTCCAAGGGGGAGGGGGAAATGGCTACACCTTC. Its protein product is CASSFQGGGGNGYTF.